The 23 T cell receptor beta chains presented below share a single source sample, sequenced in a study of regulatory T cells in long-lasting Graves disease. Investigators prepared the TCR beta libraries by applying iRepertoire HTBI primers and Arm-PCR of CDR3 regions. TCRdb used MiXCR to reprocess the multiplex PCR reads, holding one entry per CDR3 protein. The sample carries over 400,000 distinct CDR3 sequences, about 15% recorded once. Time point given: newly diagnosed GD, antithyroid drugs for less than 3 months. The TCR library used RNA extracted from PBMCs. This sample also belongs to another study, concerning T cells in Graves' hyperthyroidism and ophthalmopathy.

Source: peripheral blood mononuclear cells (PBMCs), taken at new diagnosis, from a patient treated with antithyroid drugs. These receptors were taken from a woman aged 45-60 years with Graves disease.

This clonotype was counted only a few times. V gene TRBV20-1 combines with J gene TRBJ2-5; possibly TRBD1 for D (7 bases). There are 13 residues in the CDR3. Per germline, CDR1 DFQATT and CDR2 SNEGSKA (reference sequence). V lost 8 bases, J lost 5 bases, and 18 bases lay in between. CDR3 DNA sequence: TGCAGTACCCGGGGCAGGGGGAGGGAGACCCAGTACTTC. It specifies CSTRGRGRETQYF.

This clonotype was recorded at least ten times. The chain employs TRBV5-1 and TRBJ2-3, with D possibly being TRBD2 (6 bases). V was cut by 0 bases and J by 5 bases, with 13 bases left in between. This CDR3 is built from 15 residues. Germline CDR1 and CDR2: SGHRS and YFSETQ. The CDR3 region is CASSLAGDGGDTQYF. The DNA for the CDR3 is TGCGCCAGCAGCTTGGCGGGGGACGGCGGAGATACGCAGTATTTT.

This clonotype was counted at least ten times. The chain joins TRBV6-1 to TRBJ2-7; tentatively, D is TRBD1 (5 bases). The V end was cut by 6 bases, the J end by 2 bases, with 20 bases between. The germline V gene has CDR1 MNHNS and CDR2 SASEGT. The CDR3 sequence is 16 residues long. CDR3 amino acids: CASRLNIGAVAYEQYF. The CDR3, as DNA: TGTGCCAGCAGATTAAATATAGGGGCGGTTGCCTACGAGCAGTACTTC.

The chain employs TRBV29-1 and TRBJ2-7, with 9 nucleotides matching TRBD1. CDR1 is SQVTM and CDR2 is ANQGSEA in the germline V gene. This CDR3 spans 15 amino acids. The J segment lost 5 bases and the V segment lost 4 bases, leaving 12 bases of the junction unmatched. CDR3 coding DNA: TGCAGCGTTGCTAGTGTGGGACAGGGCGTCCACGAGCAGTACTTC. Amino acids: CSVASVGQGVHEQYF.

This clonotype was seen ten or more times. This CDR3 reads CASRLTGNTEAFF. The CDR3 DNA follows: TGTGCCAGCAGACTTACAGGGAACACTGAAGCTTTCTTT. This chain connects TRBV12-3 or TRBV12-4 to TRBJ1-1, with a tentative D call TRBD1 (5 bases). The CDR3 is 13 amino acids. V lost 6 bases, J lost 1 base, and 9 bases lay in between.

To note about this clonotype: A clone one base away is much larger, so this may be a read error. As the CDR3 is not closed by the conserved phenylalanine or tryptophan, this likely results from a read error. This chain links TRBV3-1 with TRBJ2-3, with 8 positions matching TRBD2. The CDR3 is 15 amino acids. J was trimmed by 0 bases and V by 4 bases; bases with no gene match: 3. Per the germline V gene, CDR1 is LGHDT and CDR2 is YNNKEL (reference sequence). The CDR3 protein is CASSRGRRSTDTQYC. DNA of the CDR3: TGTGCCAGCAGCCGCGGGAGGCGGAGCACAGATACGCAGTATTGT.

This clonotype was recorded at least ten times. This chain connects TRBV7-9 to TRBJ2-2; 8 bases fit TRBD2. Germline V lookup: CDR1 SEHNR, CDR2 FQNEAQ (reference sequence). Unmatched junction bases numbered 8, after V lost 6 bases and J lost 5 bases. CDR3 length: 15 residues. The CDR3 region is CASRLAGGDTGELFF. The CDR3 nucleotides read TGTGCCAGCAGGCTAGCGGGCGGGGATACCGGGGAGCTGTTTTTT.

This clonotype was observed many times. This chain links TRBV12-3 or TRBV12-4 with TRBJ2-2, with D perhaps TRBD1 (6 bases). There are 16 residues in the CDR3. The germline V and J ends were trimmed by 1 base and 4 bases, with 13 bases remaining between them. CDR3 nucleotide sequence: TGTGCCAGCAGTTTAGGGGGGCACAAGGGCACCGGGGAGCTGTTTTTT. It encodes CASSLGGHKGTGELFF.

This clonotype appeared a few times. The CDR3: CASSIRPQETQYF. The CDR3 nucleotides are TGTGCCAGTAGTATACGCCCACAAGAGACCCAGTACTTC. The gene calls are TRBV19 and TRBJ2-5; the D is unclear. The CDR3 loop spans 13 amino acids. CDR1 LNHDA and CDR2 SQIVND come from the germline V gene (reference sequence). The V end was cut by 2 bases, the J end by 2 bases, with 6 bases between.

The sample holds many counts of this clonotype. The genes are TRBV27 and TRBJ1-1; TRBD1 agrees at 10 bases. This CDR3 has 16 residues. V trimming: 5 bases; J trimming: 1 base; junction bases outside the gene matches: 7. CDR1 and CDR2 from the germline V gene are MNHEY and SMNVEV (reference sequence). CDR3 protein: CASSPGTGVENTEAFF. The CDR3 region has the DNA TGTGCCAGCAGTCCCGGGACAGGGGTTGAGAACACTGAAGCTTTCTTT.

There are many counts of this clonotype. J is TRBJ2-7 and V is TRBV6-1; 9 bases line up with TRBD1. V lost 7 bases and J lost 5; bases outside the gene matches: 15. Germline-derived CDR1 and CDR2 are MNHNS and SASEGT. This CDR3 has 16 residues. CDR3 region: CASTDLQGQGMDEQYF. In DNA, the CDR3 is TGTGCCAGCACTGACCTCCAGGGACAGGGAATGGACGAGCAGTACTTC.

This clonotype was picked up many times. The chain couples TRBV6-1 to TRBJ2-7; 8 bases are a match to TRBD2. Germline CDR1 MNHNS, CDR2 SASEGT. CDR3 size: 14 residues. V was pared by 6 bases and J by 4 bases, with 8 bases of the junction left unmatched. CDR3 residues: CASRRERERYEQYF. CDR3 in DNA: TGTGCCAGCAGGCGCGAGCGGGAGCGATACGAGCAGTACTTC.

V gene TRBV11-2 combines with J gene TRBJ2-7; 9 positions match TRBD2. Germline CDR1 SGHAT, CDR2 FQNNGV. CDR3 length: 16 amino acids. With V trimmed by 7 bases and J by 3 bases, 13 bases remained unmatched. The CDR3 sequence is CASTLTIAGVLYEQYF. The CDR3 DNA follows: TGTGCCAGCACCCTCACCATAGCGGGAGTGCTCTACGAGCAGTACTTC.

A few counts support this clonotype. The chain recombines TRBV7-2 with TRBJ1-6; D is possibly TRBD1 (5 bases). The CDR3 loop spans 14 amino acids. CDR1 and CDR2 from the germline V gene are SGHTA and FQGNSA. V lost 7 bases to trimming and J lost 4 bases, with 11 bases between them. The DNA for the CDR3 is TGTGCCAGCACCATGGGGGGGTATAATTCACCCCTCCACTTT. This codes for CASTMGGYNSPLHF.

The chain employs TRBV28 and TRBJ2-3; 14 bases are shared with TRBD2. The CDR3 is 17 residues long. Germline V gene data show CDR1 as MDHEN and CDR2 as SYDVKM. V lost 4 bases, J lost 2 bases, and 5 bases stayed unmatched. The CDR3 sequence is CASSSGTSGSLTDTQYF. The CDR3 region has the DNA TGTGCCAGCAGTTCAGGGACTAGCGGGAGCCTCACAGATACGCAGTATTTT.

This clonotype was seen repeatedly, ten times or more. This chain uses TRBV3-1 with TRBJ2-7; the D gene is possibly TRBD1 (7 bases). V was shortened by 7 bases and J by 5 bases, with 18 bases between the two germline ends. CDR3 length equals 14 residues. Germline CDR1 and CDR2: LGHDT and YNNKEL (reference sequence). CDR3 amino acids: CASTAQGDWDEQYF. CDR3 DNA sequence: TGTGCCAGCACCGCCCAGGGGGACTGGGACGAGCAGTACTTC.

Comment on this clonotype: This likely stems from a read error, as it lies one base from a far larger clone. This chain links TRBV5-8 with TRBJ2-3; 14 positions agree with TRBD2. Germline CDR1 and CDR2: SGHTS and YDEGEE. The length of the CDR3 is 16 residues. V shed 5 bases and J 4 bases; nucleotides not matched to a gene: 6. CDR3 protein: CASRPGTSGSPDTQYF. CDR3 coding DNA: TGTGCCAGCAGGCCCGGGACTAGCGGGAGCCCAGATACGCAGTATTTT.

There are many counts of this clonotype. This chain uses TRBV28 with TRBJ2-2; the D gene is possibly TRBD1 (5 bases). Germline values: CDR1 MDHEN, CDR2 SYDVKM. The CDR3 has 18 residues. V was shortened by 5 bases and J by 2 bases, with 21 bases between the two germline ends. The CDR3 sequence: CASSVWSGRELNTGELFF. The CDR3 DNA sequence: TGTGCCAGCAGTGTCTGGTCAGGGCGAGAACTCAACACCGGGGAGCTGTTTTTT. The full variable domain, its missing parts supplied by reference TRBV28 and TRBJ2-2, is DVKVTQSSRYLVKRTGEKVFLECVQDMDHENMFWYRQDPGLGLRLIYFSYDVKMKEKGDIPEGYSVSREKKERFSLILESASTNQTSMYLCASSVWSGRELNTGELFFGEGSRLTVL.

This clonotype turned up a few times. The chain recombines TRBV3-1 with TRBJ2-7; unclear D gene. The CDR3 runs 13 residues. V was shortened by 6 bases and J by 4 bases, with 13 bases between the two germline ends. CDR1 is LGHDT and CDR2 is YNNKEL in the germline V gene (reference sequence). The DNA of the CDR3 is TGTGCCAGCAGTTGGGGTACCCGGTACGAGCAGTACTTC. It translates to CASSWGTRYEQYF.

The chain uses TRBV9 and TRBJ2-3, with a weak D call TRBD2 (5 bases). This CDR3 spans 15 amino acids. Germline V gene data show CDR1 as SGDLS and CDR2 as YYNGEE. Trimming shortened V by 7 bases and J by 1 base, and 16 bases separated the two germline ends. DNA for the CDR3: TGTGCCAGCGGCGGAGCGGTGTCCGGCACAGATACGCAGTATTTT. It yields the protein CASGGAVSGTDTQYF.

This clonotype was found many times. The chain links TRBV18 to TRBJ1-1, with TRBD1 matching 7 bases. The CDR3 sequence is 15 residues long. In germline, CDR1 is KGHSH, CDR2 LQKENI. J lost 3 bases, V lost 3 bases, and 7 bases had no gene match. The CDR3 DNA reads as TGTGCCAGCTCACCGTTTGACAGGGCGGACACTGAAGCTTTCTTT. Translating gives CASSPFDRADTEAFF.

Ten or more counts support this clonotype. The chain employs TRBV2 and TRBJ2-2; 9 nucleotides line up with TRBD2. Germline values: CDR1 SNHLY, CDR2 FYNNEI. The CDR3 is 16 amino acids. Trimming took 6 bases from V and 2 from J; bases not matched to a gene: 7. This CDR3 reads CASRYSGSFNTGELFF. The CDR3 nucleotides read TGTGCCAGCAGATATAGCGGGAGCTTCAACACCGGGGAGCTGTTTTTT. Together with reference TRBV2 and TRBJ2-2, the CDR3 gives the full variable domain: EPEVTQTPSHQVTQMGQEVILRCVPISNHLYFYWYRQILGQKVEFLVSFYNNEISEKSEIFDDQFSVERPDGSNFTLKIRSTKLEDSAMYFCASRYSGSFNTGELFFGEGSRLTVL.

This clonotype was picked up many times. The genes are TRBV27 and TRBJ2-3; D remains unclear. Trimming pared 4 bases from V and 2 bases from J, leaving 10 bases between. Germline V gene sequence: CDR1 MNHEY, CDR2 SMNVEV (reference sequence). The CDR3 contains 14 residues. The chain's CDR3 is CASSSPGHTDTQYF. DNA of the CDR3: TGTGCCAGCAGTTCACCGGGTCACACAGATACGCAGTATTTT.